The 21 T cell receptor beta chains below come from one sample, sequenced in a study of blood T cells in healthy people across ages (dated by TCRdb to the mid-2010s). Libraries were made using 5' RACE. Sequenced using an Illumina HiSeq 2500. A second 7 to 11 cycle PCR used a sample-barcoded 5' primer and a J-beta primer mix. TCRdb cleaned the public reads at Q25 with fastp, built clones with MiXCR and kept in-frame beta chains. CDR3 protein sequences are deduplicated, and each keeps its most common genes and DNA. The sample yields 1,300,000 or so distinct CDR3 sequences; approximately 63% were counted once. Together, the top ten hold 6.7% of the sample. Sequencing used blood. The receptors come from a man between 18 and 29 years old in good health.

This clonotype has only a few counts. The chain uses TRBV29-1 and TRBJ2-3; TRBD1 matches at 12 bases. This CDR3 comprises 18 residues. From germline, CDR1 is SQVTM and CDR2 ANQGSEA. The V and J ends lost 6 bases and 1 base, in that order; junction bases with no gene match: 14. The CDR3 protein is CSVGELGQGARGTDTQYF. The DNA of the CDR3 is TGCAGCGTGGGGGAGTTGGGACAGGGGGCGCGCGGCACAGATACGCAGTATTTT.

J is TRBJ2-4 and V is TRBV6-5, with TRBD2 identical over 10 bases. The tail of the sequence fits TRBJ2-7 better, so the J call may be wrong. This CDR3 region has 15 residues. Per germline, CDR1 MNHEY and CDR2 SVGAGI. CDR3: CASSSSGRGAYEQYF. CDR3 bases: TGTGCCAGCAGTTCGAGCGGGAGGGGAGCCTACGAGCAGTACTTC.

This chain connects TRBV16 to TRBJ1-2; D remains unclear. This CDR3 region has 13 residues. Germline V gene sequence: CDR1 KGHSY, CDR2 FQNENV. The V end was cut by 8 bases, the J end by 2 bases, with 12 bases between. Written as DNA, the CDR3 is TGTGCCAGCTTAGGGTCGCAAAACTATGGCTACACCTTC. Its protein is CASLGSQNYGYTF.

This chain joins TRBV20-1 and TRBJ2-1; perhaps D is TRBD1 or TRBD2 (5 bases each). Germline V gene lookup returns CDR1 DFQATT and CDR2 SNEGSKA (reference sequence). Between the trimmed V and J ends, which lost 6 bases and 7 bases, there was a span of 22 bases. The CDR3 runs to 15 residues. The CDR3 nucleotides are TGCAGTGCGGAAACCGGGACCACAAGTAGTAATGAGCAGTTCTTC. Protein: CSAETGTTSSNEQFF.

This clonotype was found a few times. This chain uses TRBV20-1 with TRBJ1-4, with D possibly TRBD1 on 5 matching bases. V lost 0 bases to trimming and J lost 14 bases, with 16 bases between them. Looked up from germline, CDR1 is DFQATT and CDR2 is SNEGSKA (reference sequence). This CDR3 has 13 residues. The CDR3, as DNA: TGCAGTGCTAGAGATTCGGGAGGGACCGAGCTGTTTTTT. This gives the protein CSARDSGGTELFF.

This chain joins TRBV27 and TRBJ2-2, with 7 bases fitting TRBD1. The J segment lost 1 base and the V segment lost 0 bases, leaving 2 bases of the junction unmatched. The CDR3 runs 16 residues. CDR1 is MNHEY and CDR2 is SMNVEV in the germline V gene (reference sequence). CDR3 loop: CASSLSTGWNTGELFF. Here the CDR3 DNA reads TGTGCCAGCAGTTTATCGACAGGGTGGAACACCGGGGAGCTGTTTTTT.

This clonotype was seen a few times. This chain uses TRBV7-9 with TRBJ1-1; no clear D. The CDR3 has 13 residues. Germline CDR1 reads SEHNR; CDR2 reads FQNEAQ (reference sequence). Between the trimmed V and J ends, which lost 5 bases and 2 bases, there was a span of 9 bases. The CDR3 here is CASSASGNTEAFF. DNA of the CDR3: TGTGCCAGCAGCGCCTCAGGTAACACTGAAGCTTTCTTT.

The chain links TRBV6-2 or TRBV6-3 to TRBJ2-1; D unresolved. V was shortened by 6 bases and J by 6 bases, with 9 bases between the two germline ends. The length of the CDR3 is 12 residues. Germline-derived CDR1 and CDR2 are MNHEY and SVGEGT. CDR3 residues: CASSGNSNEQFF. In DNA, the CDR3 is TGTGCCAGCAGCGGTAATTCCAATGAGCAGTTCTTC.

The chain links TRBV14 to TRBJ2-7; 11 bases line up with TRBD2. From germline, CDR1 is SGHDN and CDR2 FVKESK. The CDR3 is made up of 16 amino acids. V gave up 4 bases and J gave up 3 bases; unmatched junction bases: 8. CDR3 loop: CASSPLTSGAVYEQYF. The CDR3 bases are TGTGCCAGCAGCCCCCTGACTAGCGGGGCCGTCTACGAGCAGTACTTC.

CDR3 loop: CASTKGERESNEQFF. For the CDR3, the DNA is TGTGCCAGCACCAAGGGAGAGCGGGAGTCCAATGAGCAGTTCTTC. The chain joins TRBV12-3 or TRBV12-4 to TRBJ2-1; 8 bases fit TRBD2. CDR3 length: 15 amino acids. V was clipped by 7 bases and J by 6 bases; unmatched bases: 11.

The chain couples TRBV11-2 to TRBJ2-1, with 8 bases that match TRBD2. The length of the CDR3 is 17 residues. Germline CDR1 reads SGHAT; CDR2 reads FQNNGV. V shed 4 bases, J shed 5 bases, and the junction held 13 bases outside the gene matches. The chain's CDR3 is CASSSDKVTGGDNEQFF. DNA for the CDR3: TGTGCCAGCAGCTCAGATAAAGTAACGGGGGGGGACAATGAGCAGTTCTTC.

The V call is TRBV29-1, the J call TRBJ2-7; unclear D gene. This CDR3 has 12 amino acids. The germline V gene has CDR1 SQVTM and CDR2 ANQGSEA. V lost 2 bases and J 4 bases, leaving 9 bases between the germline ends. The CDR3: CSVELGIYEQYF. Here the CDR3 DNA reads TGCAGCGTTGAACTGGGGATATACGAGCAGTACTTC.

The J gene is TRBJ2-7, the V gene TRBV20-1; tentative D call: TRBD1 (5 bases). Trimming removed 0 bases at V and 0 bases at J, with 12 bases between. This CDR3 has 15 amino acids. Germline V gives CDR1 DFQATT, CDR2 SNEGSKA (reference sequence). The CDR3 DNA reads TGCAGTGCTAGAGATCGACAGATAATCTCCTACGAGCAGTACTTC. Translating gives CSARDRQIISYEQYF.

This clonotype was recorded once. Here the CDR3 reads CSAGAGGGLDTQYF. CDR3 in DNA: TGCAGTGCAGGAGCGGGGGGCGGGTTAGATACGCAGTATTTT. This rearrangement joins TRBV20-1 to TRBJ2-3; 9 bases are shared with TRBD2. The trim removed 6 bases at V and 5 bases at J, leaving 9 bases unmatched. Germline V gene lookup returns CDR1 DFQATT and CDR2 SNEGSKA (reference sequence). The CDR3 extends over 14 amino acids.

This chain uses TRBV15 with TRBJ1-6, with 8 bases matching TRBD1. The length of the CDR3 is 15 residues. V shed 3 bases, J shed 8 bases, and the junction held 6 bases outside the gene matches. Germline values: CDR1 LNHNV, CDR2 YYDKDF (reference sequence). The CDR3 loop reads CATSSVRGLYSPLHF. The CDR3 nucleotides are TGTGCCACCAGCAGTGTCAGGGGGCTTTATTCACCCCTCCACTTT.

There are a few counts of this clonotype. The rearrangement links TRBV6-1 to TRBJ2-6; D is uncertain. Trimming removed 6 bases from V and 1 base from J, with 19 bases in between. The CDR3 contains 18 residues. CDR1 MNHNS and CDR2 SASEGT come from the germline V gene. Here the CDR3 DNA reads TGTGCCAGCAGCTCTCCCGACATCCTCGGGTCTGGGGCCAACGTCCTGACTTTC. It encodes CASSSPDILGSGANVLTF.

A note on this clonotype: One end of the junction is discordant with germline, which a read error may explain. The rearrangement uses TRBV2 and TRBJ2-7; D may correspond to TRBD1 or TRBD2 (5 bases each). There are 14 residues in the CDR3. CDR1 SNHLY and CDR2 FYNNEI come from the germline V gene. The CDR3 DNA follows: TGTGCCAGCACACAGTATTGGGGGAGCTACGGGCAGTACTTC. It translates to CASTQYWGSYGQYF.

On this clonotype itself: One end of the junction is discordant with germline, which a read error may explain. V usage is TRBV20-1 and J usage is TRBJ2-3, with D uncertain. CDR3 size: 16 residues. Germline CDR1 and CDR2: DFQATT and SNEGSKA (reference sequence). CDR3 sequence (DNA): TGCAGTGCTGGAGATCGGGCGGAGTCTACCACAGATACGCAGTATTTT. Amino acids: CSAGDRAESTTDTQYF.

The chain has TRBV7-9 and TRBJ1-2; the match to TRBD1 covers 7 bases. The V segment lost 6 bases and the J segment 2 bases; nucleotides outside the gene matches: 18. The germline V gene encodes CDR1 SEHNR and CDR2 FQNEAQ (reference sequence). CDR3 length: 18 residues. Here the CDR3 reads CASRAGRDRHSENYGYTF. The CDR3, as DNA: TGTGCCAGCAGGGCCGGCCGGGACAGACACTCCGAGAACTATGGCTACACCTTC.

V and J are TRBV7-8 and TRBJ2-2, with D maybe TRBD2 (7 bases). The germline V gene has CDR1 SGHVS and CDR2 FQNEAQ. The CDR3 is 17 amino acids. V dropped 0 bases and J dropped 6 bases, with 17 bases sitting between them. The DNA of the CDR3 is TGTGCCAGCAGCTTAGCGAGGTCGGGGGGCGCATCCGGGGAGCTGTTTTTT. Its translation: CASSLARSGGASGELFF.

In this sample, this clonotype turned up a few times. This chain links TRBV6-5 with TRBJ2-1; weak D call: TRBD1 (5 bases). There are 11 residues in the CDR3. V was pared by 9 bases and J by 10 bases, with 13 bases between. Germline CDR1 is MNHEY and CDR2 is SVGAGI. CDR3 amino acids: CASNRPTEQFF. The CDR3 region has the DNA TGTGCCAGTAACAGGCCCACCGAGCAGTTCTTC.